Sequencing of this T cell receptor beta chain was carried out in a study of molecular identifiers for immune sequencing clone quantification. Overall study context: The replicates split RNA from roughly 20,000 or 100,000 naive CD8 cells five ways and sequenced four.

From the PCR reads, TCRdb called clonotypes with MiXCR, one entry per CDR3 protein. In the table there are approximately 320,000 distinct CDR3 sequences, roughly a quarter of which are singletons. A CD8+CD4-CCR7+CD45RA+ gate was used to sort naive CD8 T cells. The germline V gene encodes CDR1 MNHEY and CDR2 SVGEGT. The CDR3 contains 14 residues. The ends were cut back, 2 bases at V and 0 bases at J, with 7 bases in the middle. The chain employs TRBV6-2 or TRBV6-3 and TRBJ1-1, with a tentative D call TRBD1 (5 bases). Sequencing was carried out using naive CD8+ T cells from blood, with Jurkat cell RNA spiked in. Regarding subset: FACS-sorted CD8+CD4-CCR7+CD45RA+ naive T cells. This sequence originates from a human donor in good health. Some libraries in this study had Jurkat cell RNA spiked in. In DNA, the CDR3 is TGTGCCAGCAGTTACGGACACCTGAACACTGAAGCTTTCTTT. Translating it yields CASSYGHLNTEAFF.